This entry lists 2 T cell receptor beta chains sequenced from one sample in a study of long-term antiretroviral therapy in people with HIV. The authors ran the immunoSEQ assay, v3.0, at survey level. Sequenced by immunoSEQ multiplex PCR; TCRdb stores in-frame clones only, minus some. The table shows 25,000 to 30,000 clones, with around 84% occurring only once. Sequenced here: unsorted PBMCs, sampled 0.8 years after starting antiretroviral therapy. All receptors derive from a woman in her 30s with HIV.

About this clone: At one of its ends the junction is not consistent with the germline gene, which may arise from a read error. The J gene is TRBJ1-2, the V gene TRBV6-6; D is unresolved. The CDR3 loop spans 13 amino acids. The germline CDR1 and CDR2 sequences are MNHNY and SVGAGI (reference sequence). The CDR3 DNA is TGTGCCAGCAGATTCGACCGGAACTCTGGCTACACCTTC. It encodes CASRFDRNSGYTF.

The V call is TRBV4-1, the J call TRBJ1-4; TRBD1 matches 10 bases. The V and J ends lost 3 bases and 7 bases, in that order; junction bases with no gene match: 20. The CDR3 consists of 20 residues. Germline loops: CDR1 MGHRA, CDR2 YSYEKL. CDR3 nucleotide sequence: TGCGCCAGCAGCCAGGCGATTGACAGGGGGCTGGGGTTTTTACGTGAAAAACTGTTTTTT. It is translated as CASSQAIDRGLGFLREKLFF.